The 7 T cell receptor beta chains given below trace back to one sample, sequenced in a study of shared clonotypes between healthy human individuals. Here immunoSEQ multiplex PCR was the method, and the copy in TCRdb shows in-frame clones only, minus some. In the table there are 1.4 million to 1.5 million clones, roughly 97% of which are singletons. What was sequenced was naive CD4+ T cells sorted from blood. Noted subset: CD45RA+ positively selected. These receptors were obtained from a man under 40 in good health.

The chain is built from TRBV7-6 and TRBJ1-4; 8 bases agree with TRBD1. The V gene's germline CDR1 is SGHVS and CDR2 FNYEAQ. V shed 6 bases and J 5 bases; nucleotides not matched to a gene: 17. This CDR3 region has 18 residues. CDR3 DNA: TGTGCCAGCAGGTCCCGGGGGGGACAGGCCACGGAGAATGAAAAACTGTTTTTT. This gives the protein CASRSRGGQATENEKLFF. The complete variable domain, with remaining parts taken from reference TRBV7-6 and TRBJ1-4, reads GAGVSQSPRYKVTKRGQDVALRCDPISGHVSLYWYRQALGQGPEFLTYFNYEAQQDKSGLPNDRFSAERPEGSISTLTIQRTEQRDSAMYRCASRSRGGQATENEKLFFGSGTQLSVL.

This clone was seen once. The chain is built from TRBV11-1 and TRBJ1-2, with 7 bases that match TRBD1. Germline V gene sequence: CDR1 SGHAT, CDR2 FQDESV (reference sequence). The CDR3 is made up of 14 amino acids. The J segment lost 3 bases and the V segment lost 5 bases, leaving 6 bases of the junction unmatched. The CDR3 coding sequence is TGTGCCAGCAGCATTACAACAGGGGACTATGGCTACACCTTC. Translating it yields CASSITTGDYGYTF.

As concerns this clone: At one end the junction does not follow the germline gene, possibly because of a read error. V usage is TRBV18 and J usage is TRBJ2-7, with D perhaps TRBD2 (5 bases). This CDR3 has 14 amino acids. The germline V gene encodes CDR1 KGHSH and CDR2 LQKENI. CDR3 DNA sequence: TGTGCCAGCTCAGCGGTGGCTAGCTCCCACGAGCAGTACTTC. This sequence encodes CASSAVASSHEQYF.

Comments on this clone: The same CDR3 arises from other DNA sequences in this sample as well. The chain uses TRBV18 and TRBJ1-1, with D hard to call. Germline values: CDR1 KGHSH, CDR2 LQKENI. CDR3 length: 13 amino acids. V lost 0 bases, J lost 5 bases, and 7 bases lay in between. For the CDR3, the DNA is TGTGCCAGCTCACCACCGGGAGGAACTGAAGCTTTCTTT. Translated: CASSPPGGTEAFF.

The genes are TRBV4-1 and TRBJ1-2, with 11 bases aligning to TRBD1. CDR1 and CDR2 (germline): MGHRA, YSYEKL. The V and J ends lost 0 bases and 3 bases, in that order; junction bases with no gene match: 9. The CDR3 runs to 18 residues. Here the CDR3 reads CASSQDQDRGRRDYGYTF. In DNA, the CDR3 is TGCGCCAGCAGCCAAGATCAGGACAGGGGGCGTCGAGACTATGGCTACACCTTC.

The chain carries TRBV25-1 and TRBJ2-7, with 9 nucleotides matching TRBD2. Germline assignment: CDR1 MGHDK and CDR2 SYGVNS. V lost 5 bases and J lost 8; bases outside the gene matches: 10. The CDR3 has 14 amino acids. The DNA for the CDR3 is TGTGCCAGCAGTAGCGCGGGAGGGCCTTTAAAGCAGTACTTC. It encodes CASSSAGGPLKQYF.

V gene TRBV4-3 combines with J gene TRBJ2-2; D unclear. The CDR3 sequence is 12 residues long. Germline CDR1 is LGHNA and CDR2 is YSLEER. The V gene lost 4 bases and the J gene lost 8 bases, with 8 bases spanning the gap. The CDR3 DNA follows: TGCGCCAGCAGCCGTCTGGCGGGGGAGCTGTTTTTT. It is translated as CASSRLAGELFF.